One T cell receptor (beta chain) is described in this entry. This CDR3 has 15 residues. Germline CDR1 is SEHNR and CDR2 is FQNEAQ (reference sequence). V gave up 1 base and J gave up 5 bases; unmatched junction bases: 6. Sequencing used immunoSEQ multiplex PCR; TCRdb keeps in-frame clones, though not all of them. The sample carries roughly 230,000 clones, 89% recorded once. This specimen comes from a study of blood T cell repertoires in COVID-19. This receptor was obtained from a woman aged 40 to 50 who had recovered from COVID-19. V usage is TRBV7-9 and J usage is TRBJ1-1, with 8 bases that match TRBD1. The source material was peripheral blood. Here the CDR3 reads CASSLGRGLRTEAFF. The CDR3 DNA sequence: TGTGCCAGCAGCTTAGGCAGGGGGCTTCGAACTGAAGCTTTCTTT. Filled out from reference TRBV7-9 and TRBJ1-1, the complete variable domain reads DTGVSQNPRHKITKRGQNVTFRCDPISEHNRLYWYRQTLGQGPEFLTYFQNEAQLEKSRLLSDRFSAERPKGSFSTLEIQRTEQGDSAMYLCASSLGRGLRTEAFFGQGTRLTVV.